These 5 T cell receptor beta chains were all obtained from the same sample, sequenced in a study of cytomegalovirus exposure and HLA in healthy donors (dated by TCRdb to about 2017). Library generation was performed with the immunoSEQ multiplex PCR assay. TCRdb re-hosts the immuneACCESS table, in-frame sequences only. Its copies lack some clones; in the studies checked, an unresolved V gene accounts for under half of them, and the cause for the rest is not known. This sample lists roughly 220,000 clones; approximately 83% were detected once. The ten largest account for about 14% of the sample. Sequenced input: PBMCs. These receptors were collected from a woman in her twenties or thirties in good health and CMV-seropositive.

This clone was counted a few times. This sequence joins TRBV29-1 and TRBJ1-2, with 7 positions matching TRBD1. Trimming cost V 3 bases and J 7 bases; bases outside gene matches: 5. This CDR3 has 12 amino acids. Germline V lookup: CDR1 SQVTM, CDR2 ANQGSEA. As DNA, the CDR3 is TGCAGCGTTGATCCAACAGGGGTTGGCTACACCTTC. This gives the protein CSVDPTGVGYTF.

The chain's CDR3 is CASSMEQHNYGYTF. The CDR3 DNA is TGTGCCAGTAGTATGGAACAGCATAACTATGGCTACACCTTC. V and J are TRBV19 and TRBJ1-2; D is unclear. The CDR3 length is 14 residues. The germline gives CDR1 LNHDA, CDR2 SQIVND (reference sequence). The V end lost 3 bases, the J end lost 1 base, and 9 bases lay between the germline ends.

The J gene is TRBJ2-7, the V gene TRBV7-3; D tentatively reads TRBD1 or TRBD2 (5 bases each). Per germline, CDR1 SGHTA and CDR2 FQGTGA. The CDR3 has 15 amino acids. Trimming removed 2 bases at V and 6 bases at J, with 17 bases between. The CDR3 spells CASSLRHGTATEQYF. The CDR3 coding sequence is TGTGCCAGCAGCTTACGGCACGGGACCGCGACCGAGCAGTACTTC. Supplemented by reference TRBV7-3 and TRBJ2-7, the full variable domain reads GAGVSQTPSNKVTEKGKYVELRCDPISGHTALYWYRQSLGQGPEFLIYFQGTGAADDSGLPNDRFFAVRPEGSVSTLKIQRTERGDSAVYLCASSLRHGTATEQYFGPGTRLTVT.

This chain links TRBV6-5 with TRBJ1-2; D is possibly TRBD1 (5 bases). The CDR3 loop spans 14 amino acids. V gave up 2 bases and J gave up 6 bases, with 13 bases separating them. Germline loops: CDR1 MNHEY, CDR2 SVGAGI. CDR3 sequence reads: CASSYGQGGNGYTF. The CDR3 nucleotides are TGTGCCAGCAGTTACGGGCAGGGTGGGAATGGCTACACCTTC.

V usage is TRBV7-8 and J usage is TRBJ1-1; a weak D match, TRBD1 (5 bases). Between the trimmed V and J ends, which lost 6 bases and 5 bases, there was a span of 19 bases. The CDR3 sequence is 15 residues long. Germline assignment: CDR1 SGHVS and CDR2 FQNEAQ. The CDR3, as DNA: TGTGCCAGCAGTCACATTAAAGCAGGGTGGACTGAAGCTTTCTTT. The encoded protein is CASSHIKAGWTEAFF.